A single sample gave rise to the 23 T cell receptor beta chains below, sequenced in a study of T-cell reconstitution after alpha-beta-depleted transplantation in children. General study points: Newly produced T cells mostly accounted for T-cell counts and diversity one year post-transplant.

The antigens these receptors bind are not known. Preparation of the TCRbeta library used unique molecular identifiers. Each CDR3 protein gets one entry after TCRdb re-called the PCR reads with MiXCR. This table holds about 300,000 distinct CDR3 sequences, around 7.1% found once. Sequences were derived from peripheral blood, sampled 360 days after TCRalphabeta/CD19-depleted stem cell transplant. These receptor sequences come from a female patient between 2 and 15 years old who had a stem cell transplant for Fanconi anemia, so the T cells may come from the graft donor.

This clonotype has a count of ten or more. The chain joins TRBV7-3 to TRBJ2-3; possible D gene TRBD2, 6 bases. The germline CDR1 and CDR2 sequences are SGHTA and FQGTGA. The CDR3 consists of 14 residues. The V gene lost 5 bases and the J gene lost 5 bases, with 14 bases spanning the gap. CDR3 sequence (DNA): TGTGCCAGCAGCCCCAACCTTAGCGGAGATACGCAGTATTTT. This encodes CASSPNLSGDTQYF.

This clonotype was detected once. V usage is TRBV25-1 and J usage is TRBJ1-2, with D possibly matching TRBD1 (6 bases). This CDR3 is 16 amino acids long. Germline values: CDR1 MGHDK, CDR2 SYGVNS. Trimming took off 7 bases at V and 7 bases at J, with 25 bases between the two ends. Here the CDR3 reads CASMGAWSPGLGGYTF. Written as DNA, the CDR3 is TGTGCCAGCATGGGGGCTTGGTCTCCGGGGCTGGGTGGCTACACCTTC.

At least ten counts were recorded for this clonotype. This chain connects TRBV5-1 to TRBJ2-5; 11 positions match TRBD2. Germline V CDR1 and CDR2: SGHRS, YFSETQ. The CDR3 extends over 15 amino acids. After removal of 0 bases from V and 6 bases from J, the junction contained 4 bases not matched to a gene. CDR3: CASSLGTSGRKTQYF. In nucleotides, the CDR3 is TGCGCCAGCAGCTTGGGAACTAGCGGGAGAAAGACCCAGTACTTC.

At least ten counts were recorded for this clonotype. V is TRBV5-1 and J is TRBJ1-4; the D gene is possibly TRBD1 (6 bases). Germline lookup yields CDR1 SGHRS and CDR2 YFSETQ. This CDR3 is 15 amino acids long. Trimming took 3 bases from V and 4 from J, leaving 13 bases between them. CDR3 in amino acids: CASSYDRSFNEKLFF. CDR3 bases: TGCGCCAGCAGCTACGACAGGTCCTTTAATGAAAAACTGTTTTTT.

The table lists this clonotype with a few counts. V and J are TRBV6-5 and TRBJ1-6; a possible D gene is TRBD1 (6 bases). There are 17 residues in the CDR3. Trimming stripped 6 bases from V and 3 bases from J, with 18 bases between. The germline CDR1 and CDR2 sequences are MNHEY and SVGAGI. The CDR3 coding sequence is TGTGCCAGCAGACGAGGATCACCGACAGGCTATAATTCACCCCTCCACTTT. It translates to CASRRGSPTGYNSPLHF.

The chain links TRBV7-2 to TRBJ2-3; tentatively, D is TRBD1 or TRBD2 (6 bases each). The ends were cut back, 3 bases at V and 2 bases at J, with 15 bases in the middle. Germline V gene lookup returns CDR1 SGHTA and CDR2 FQGNSA. This CDR3 comprises 16 residues. The CDR3 spells CASSFLGGRATDTQYF. CDR3 DNA sequence: TGTGCCAGCAGCTTCCTGGGGGGCAGGGCCACAGATACGCAGTATTTT.

This clonotype has at least ten counts. The rearrangement links TRBV7-9 to TRBJ1-1; maybe TRBD1 (5 bases). V lost 5 bases and J lost 1, with 11 bases in between. CDR1 is SEHNR and CDR2 is FQNEAQ in the germline V gene (reference sequence). The CDR3 is made up of 14 amino acids. The CDR3 is CASSPRAGNTEAFF. CDR3 DNA: TGTGCCAGCAGCCCCAGGGCCGGGAACACTGAAGCTTTCTTT.

The rearrangement uses TRBV5-1 and TRBJ1-6; no clear D. Germline assignment: CDR1 SGHRS and CDR2 YFSETQ. V gave up 2 bases and J gave up 0 bases, with 12 bases separating them. The CDR3 sequence is 17 residues long. In DNA form, the CDR3 reads TGCGCCAGCAGCTTCAACAGTCCGAGCTCCTATAATTCACCCCTCCACTTT. Amino acid sequence: CASSFNSPSSYNSPLHF. The entire variable domain, with the rest obtained from reference TRBV5-1 and TRBJ1-6, is as follows: KAGVTQTPRYLIKTRGQQVTLSCSPISGHRSVSWYQQTPGQGLQFLFEYFSETQRNKGNFPGRFSGRQFSNSRSEMNVSTLELGDSALYLCASSFNSPSSYNSPLHFGNGTRLTVT.

This clonotype showed up many times. The chain carries TRBV21-1 and TRBJ1-2; the table's D call, TRBD1, has no DNA check behind it. TRBV21-1 is a pseudogene locus. The CDR3 totals 14 residues. This chain's CDR3 is CASSKTRPGYGYTF. CDR3 coding DNA: TGTGCCAGCAGCAAAACCCGGCCGGGGTATGGCTACACCTTC.

In this sample, this clonotype turned up a few times. V usage is TRBV11-2 and J usage is TRBJ1-3, with TRBD1 identical over 8 bases. The CDR3 is 18 amino acids. Germline assignment: CDR1 SGHAT and CDR2 FQNNGV. V lost 1 base and J lost 3; bases outside the gene matches: 11. The CDR3 here is CASSLVPRGQGIGNTIYF. The CDR3 coding sequence is TGTGCCAGCAGCTTAGTTCCCCGCGGACAGGGAATTGGAAACACCATATATTTT.

The chain recombines TRBV18 with TRBJ1-1, with D unresolved. V lost 3 bases to trimming and J lost 0 bases, with 11 bases between them. Germline V gene sequence: CDR1 KGHSH, CDR2 LQKENI. The CDR3 runs to 15 residues. The CDR3 region is CASSPDRTMNTEAFF. The CDR3 bases are TGTGCCAGCTCACCGGACCGGACCATGAACACTGAAGCTTTCTTT.

This clonotype was counted at least ten times. This chain links TRBV9 with TRBJ1-1; D possibly corresponds to TRBD1 (5 bases). CDR1 is SGDLS and CDR2 is YYNGEE in the germline V gene. The CDR3 length is 14 residues. V lost 4 bases, J lost 0 bases, and 10 bases lay in between. This CDR3 is CASSPGTLNTEAFF. CDR3 nucleotides: TGTGCCAGCAGCCCTGGGACTCTGAACACTGAAGCTTTCTTT.

This clonotype was seen ten or more times. The chain combines TRBV20-1 with TRBJ2-7, with unresolved D. CDR1 and CDR2 (germline): DFQATT, SNEGSKA (reference sequence). This CDR3 comprises 12 residues. V lost 3 bases, J lost 0 bases, and 6 bases lay in between. The CDR3 loop reads CSASASSYEQYF. For the CDR3, the DNA is TGCAGTGCTAGCGCAAGCTCCTACGAGCAGTACTTC.

This clonotype was counted between two and nine times. The J gene is TRBJ2-1, the V gene TRBV20-1; possible D gene TRBD2, 6 bases. Trimming stripped 0 bases from V and 10 bases from J, with 7 bases between. Germline lookup yields CDR1 DFQATT and CDR2 SNEGSKA (reference sequence). CDR3 length equals 11 residues. The CDR3 coding sequence is TGCAGTGCTAGAGATGGGGGGGAGCAGTTCTTC. This encodes CSARDGGEQFF.

This chain uses TRBV5-1 with TRBJ1-6; the D gene is possibly TRBD1 (5 bases). V was shortened by 6 bases and J by 5 bases, with 15 bases between the two germline ends. Germline V gene lookup returns CDR1 SGHRS and CDR2 YFSETQ. The CDR3 covers 15 residues. CDR3 nucleotide sequence: TGCGCCAGCAATGAGGTGGCAGGGAATAATTCACCCCTCCACTTT. It is translated as CASNEVAGNNSPLHF.

This clonotype was counted a few times. The chain recombines TRBV4-1 with TRBJ2-7; D tentatively fits TRBD1 or TRBD2 (6 bases each). Looked up from germline, CDR1 is MGHRA and CDR2 is YSYEKL. The CDR3 contains 14 residues. V gave up 10 bases and J gave up 5 bases, with 21 bases separating them. CDR3 loop: CATSLGIGGNEQYF. The CDR3 DNA reads TGCGCCACGAGCCTCGGCATAGGGGGGAACGAGCAGTACTTC.

CDR3 region: CASSPIGLAGTGELFF. In nucleotides, the CDR3 is TGTGCCAGCTCACCGATTGGACTAGCGGGAACCGGGGAGCTGTTTTTT. The rearrangement joins TRBV18 to TRBJ2-2, with 12 bases that match TRBD2. Looked up from germline, CDR1 is KGHSH and CDR2 is LQKENI. The CDR3 is 16 amino acids. J was trimmed by 5 bases and V by 3 bases; bases with no gene match: 4.

This clonotype was seen at least ten times. V usage is TRBV7-2 and J usage is TRBJ2-7; D not certain. CDR3 length: 14 amino acids. Deletions cut 1 base from V and 7 bases from J, with 14 bases between. Germline V gene lookup returns CDR1 SGHTA and CDR2 FQGNSA. CDR3 residues: CASSLDEVRVEQYV. The DNA of the CDR3 is TGTGCCAGCAGCTTAGATGAGGTCCGCGTGGAGCAGTACGTC.

The chain uses TRBV2 and TRBJ1-2; D unresolved. The CDR3 loop spans 13 amino acids. From germline, CDR1 is SNHLY and CDR2 FYNNEI. Trimming pared 4 bases from V and 4 bases from J, leaving 10 bases between. The CDR3 DNA is TGTGCCAGCAGTGTCCTCGAAGTCTATGGCTACACCTTC. It translates to CASSVLEVYGYTF. Variable domain in full (rest from reference TRBV2 and TRBJ1-2): EPEVTQTPSHQVTQMGQEVILRCVPISNHLYFYWYRQILGQKVEFLVSFYNNEISEKSEIFDDQFSVERPDGSNFTLKIRSTKLEDSAMYFCASSVLEVYGYTFGSGTRLTVV.

This clonotype was seen only a few times. This chain links TRBV28 with TRBJ1-1; 9 nucleotides align to TRBD1. With 5 bases clipped from V and 1 base from J, the junction kept 14 bases outside the gene matches. Germline CDR1 and CDR2: MDHEN and SYDVKM. The CDR3 totals 18 residues. The CDR3 DNA follows: TGTGCCAGCAGTCCTCGGGGACAGGGAATTTGGGGGAACACTGAAGCTTTCTTT. Its translation: CASSPRGQGIWGNTEAFF. Drawing the rest from reference TRBV28 and TRBJ1-1, the complete variable domain is DVKVTQSSRYLVKRTGEKVFLECVQDMDHENMFWYRQDPGLGLRLIYFSYDVKMKEKGDIPEGYSVSREKKERFSLILESASTNQTSMYLCASSPRGQGIWGNTEAFFGQGTRLTVV.

Ten or more counts support this clonotype. V and J are TRBV9 and TRBJ2-3; D remains ambiguous. The ends were cut back, 6 bases at V and 4 bases at J, with 3 bases in the middle. Germline-derived CDR1 and CDR2 are SGDLS and YYNGEE. This CDR3 has 10 residues. The CDR3 bases are TGTGCCAGCAAGGCAGATACGCAGTATTTT. Translation gives CASKADTQYF.

At least ten counts were recorded for this clonotype. The chain uses TRBV7-9 and TRBJ2-3, with D unclear. The CDR3 has 14 amino acids. V shed 3 bases and J shed 2 bases, with 9 bases lying between them. Germline V gene data show CDR1 as SEHNR and CDR2 as FQNEAQ (reference sequence). CDR3 sequence reads: CASSFGGDTDTQYF. CDR3 coding DNA: TGTGCCAGCAGCTTTGGTGGAGACACAGATACGCAGTATTTT.

The chain recombines TRBV4-2 with TRBJ1-5, with TRBD1 identical over 8 bases. The CDR3 loop spans 16 amino acids. J lost 7 bases, V lost 0 bases, and 8 bases had no gene match. The V gene's germline CDR1 is LGHNA and CDR2 YNFKEQ. The CDR3 sequence is CASSQESHRGGQPQHF. The DNA of the CDR3 is TGTGCCAGCAGCCAAGAATCTCACAGGGGGGGACAGCCCCAGCATTTT.